The clone carrying this T cell receptor (beta chain) was seen only a few times. Its target is not known. This sample was taken from a study of blood T cells in healthy people across ages. Study results and caveats: A strong correlation was found between TCR beta diversity and the percentage of naive T cells.

The CDR3 contains 15 residues. Trimming took 1 base from V and 8 from J, leaving 17 bases between them. Per the germline V gene, CDR1 is SGHTA and CDR2 is FQGNSA. Primed by a sample-barcoded 5' primer and a J-beta primer mix, a second PCR proceeded for about 6 to 11 cycles. TCRdb used MiXCR to reprocess the 5' RACE reads, holding one entry per CDR3 protein. In the table there are 1.5 million to 2 million distinct CDR3 sequences, roughly two fifths of which are singletons. V gene TRBV7-2 combines with J gene TRBJ1-2, with a tentative D call TRBD1 (6 bases). The receptor comes from a human donor in good health. Sequenced sample: blood. The CDR3 DNA follows: TGTGCCAGCAGCTTAGATTGGGGGGCCAGAGAGGGCTACACCTTC. It translates to CASSLDWGAREGYTF.